Presented here are 21 T cell receptor beta chains from one specimen sequenced in a study of shared clonotypes between healthy human individuals. The repertoire was sequenced with immunoSEQ multiplex PCR; TCRdb's copy has only in-frame clones and lacks some. The sample records about 1.4 million clones, roughly 96% being singletons. Sequencing input: naive CD4+ T cells sorted from blood. Subset described: CD45RA+ positively selected. The receptors derive from a young man in good health.

The chain employs TRBV10-3 and TRBJ1-5; D is possibly TRBD1 (6 bases). The V gene's germline CDR1 is ENHRY and CDR2 SYGVKD. Trimming removed 0 bases from V and 6 bases from J, with 12 bases in between. CDR3 length: 15 residues. CDR3 amino acids: CAISESGGASQPQHF. Written as DNA, the CDR3 is TGTGCCATCAGTGAGTCAGGGGGTGCTAGTCAGCCCCAGCATTTT.

This chain uses TRBV9 with TRBJ2-2; D uncertain. The CDR3 loop spans 16 amino acids. V lost 4 bases and J lost 2, with 15 bases in between. Germline loops: CDR1 SGDLS, CDR2 YYNGEE. In DNA, the CDR3 is TGTGCCAGCAGCCCCAGATCGGTAGATAACACCGGGGAGCTGTTTTTT. It is translated as CASSPRSVDNTGELFF.

This rearrangement joins TRBV14 to TRBJ1-4, with TRBD1 as a possible D gene (6 bases). CDR1 and CDR2 (germline): SGHDN, FVKESK. The CDR3 spans 15 residues. V was cut by 6 bases and J by 4 bases, with 15 bases left in between. The CDR3 here is CASSPQQGINEKLFF. The DNA of the CDR3 is TGTGCCAGCAGTCCCCAACAGGGTATTAATGAAAAACTGTTTTTT.

The rearrangement joins TRBV2 to TRBJ2-3; 11 nucleotides line up with TRBD2. From germline, CDR1 is SNHLY and CDR2 FYNNEI. The CDR3 loop spans 14 amino acids. The trim removed 7 bases at V and 4 bases at J, leaving 4 bases unmatched. The CDR3 region is CASKLAGVPDTQYF. The CDR3 DNA reads as TGTGCCAGCAAACTAGCGGGAGTCCCAGATACGCAGTATTTT.

The chain links TRBV6-4 to TRBJ2-3, with D unclear. V lost 0 bases and J lost 6, with 7 bases in between. Germline V gene lookup returns CDR1 MRHNA and CDR2 SNTAGT. The CDR3 covers 13 residues. DNA for the CDR3: TGTGCCAGCAGTGACTCGGTTGCCGATACGCAGTATTTT. Its protein is CASSDSVADTQYF.

J is TRBJ1-3 and V is TRBV30; 9 bases map to TRBD1. The CDR3 runs 14 residues. Germline-derived CDR1 and CDR2 are GTSNPN and SVGIG (reference sequence). V trimming: 4 bases; J trimming: 5 bases; junction bases outside the gene matches: 6. The CDR3 loop is CAWTSDRGRNTIYF. CDR3 sequence (DNA): TGTGCCTGGACCTCCGACAGGGGGAGAAACACCATATATTTT.

This chain uses TRBV28 with TRBJ2-3, with D unclear. Trimming shortened V by 6 bases and J by 0 bases, and 16 bases separated the two germline ends. CDR1 and CDR2 (germline): MDHEN, SYDVKM. The CDR3 has 16 residues. CDR3 sequence: CASRLPLAESTDTQYF. The CDR3 bases are TGTGCCAGCAGACTTCCTTTGGCAGAGAGCACAGATACGCAGTATTTT. Filled out from reference TRBV28 and TRBJ2-3, the complete variable domain reads DVKVTQSSRYLVKRTGEKVFLECVQDMDHENMFWYRQDPGLGLRLIYFSYDVKMKEKGDIPEGYSVSREKKERFSLILESASTNQTSMYLCASRLPLAESTDTQYFGPGTRLTVL.

The rearrangement uses TRBV18 and TRBJ2-1; TRBD2 agrees at 12 bases. The CDR3 runs to 16 residues. The trim removed 4 bases at V and 9 bases at J, leaving 10 bases unmatched. CDR1 is KGHSH and CDR2 is LQKENI in the germline V gene. CDR3: CASSHGLAGRRSEQFF. The CDR3 bases are TGTGCCAGCTCACACGGACTAGCGGGACGACGGAGTGAGCAGTTCTTC.

This clone was observed a few times. V and J are TRBV28 and TRBJ2-2, with TRBD2 identical over 12 bases. Per the germline V gene, CDR1 is MDHEN and CDR2 is SYDVKM. This CDR3 comprises 19 residues. The J segment lost 5 bases and the V segment lost 3 bases, leaving 13 bases of the junction unmatched. CDR3 protein: CASSFWAKLAGGLTGELFF. In DNA, the CDR3 is TGTGCCAGCAGTTTTTGGGCGAAACTAGCGGGAGGTCTAACCGGGGAGCTGTTTTTT.

The chain joins TRBV5-4 to TRBJ2-3; D may be TRBD1 (6 bases). Between the trimmed V and J ends, which lost 6 bases and 1 base, there was a span of 12 bases. This CDR3 has 14 residues. CDR1 SGHNT and CDR2 YYREEE come from the germline V gene (reference sequence). The CDR3 region has the DNA TGTGCCAGCAACCTTAAGGGGGGCACAGATACGCAGTATTTT. This translates into CASNLKGGTDTQYF.

The V call is TRBV2, the J call TRBJ1-4; D possibly corresponds to TRBD1 (6 bases). CDR3 length: 15 residues. Trimming took 1 base from V and 3 from J, leaving 9 bases between them. From germline, CDR1 is SNHLY and CDR2 FYNNEI. DNA of the CDR3: TGTGCCAGCAGTGAAGGCCGACAGGCTAATGAAAAACTGTTTTTT. As protein: CASSEGRQANEKLFF.

V usage is TRBV7-9 and J usage is TRBJ2-1, with 7 bases that match TRBD1. The CDR3 loop spans 12 amino acids. With 5 bases clipped from V and 9 bases from J, the junction kept 4 bases outside the gene matches. Per germline, CDR1 SEHNR and CDR2 FQNEAQ (reference sequence). CDR3 residues: CASSDRVFEQFF. The CDR3 DNA is TGTGCCAGCAGCGACAGGGTTTTTGAGCAGTTCTTC. Variable domain in full (rest from reference TRBV7-9 and TRBJ2-1): DTGVSQNPRHKITKRGQNVTFRCDPISEHNRLYWYRQTLGQGPEFLTYFQNEAQLEKSRLLSDRFSAERPKGSFSTLEIQRTEQGDSAMYLCASSDRVFEQFFGPGTRLTVL.

V usage is TRBV4-3 and J usage is TRBJ2-1; 10 nucleotides agree with TRBD1. CDR3 size: 17 residues. Per the germline V gene, CDR1 is LGHNA and CDR2 is YSLEER. With 1 base clipped from V and 0 bases from J, the junction kept 3 bases outside the gene matches. CDR3 sequence: CASSQVRTGGSYNEQFF. The CDR3 DNA reads TGCGCCAGCAGCCAAGTTCGGACAGGGGGCTCCTACAATGAGCAGTTCTTC.

For this clone: Within the sample, other DNA sequences also encode this same CDR3. The chain couples TRBV7-2 to TRBJ2-7, with D perhaps TRBD2 (5 bases). This CDR3 is built from 13 residues. CDR1 and CDR2 from the germline V gene are SGHTA and FQGNSA. The V and J ends lost 5 bases and 4 bases respectively, with 12 bases between them. The DNA of the CDR3 is TGTGCCAGCAGCACCCGGGATTTTTACGAGCAGTACTTC. It codes for CASSTRDFYEQYF.

This clone has only one observation. The V and J genes are TRBV27 and TRBJ1-1; D call uncertain. The CDR3 has 13 residues. V gave up 6 bases and J gave up 11 bases, with 19 bases separating them. Germline CDR1 reads MNHEY; CDR2 reads SMNVEV (reference sequence). The CDR3 sequence is CASRPRLAVEAFF. CDR3 nucleotide sequence: TGTGCCAGCAGGCCAAGGTTGGCAGTAGAGGCTTTCTTT.

The chain employs TRBV5-8 and TRBJ1-2; D remains unclear. The length of the CDR3 is 14 residues. Trimming left V 3 bases short and J 4 bases short, with 13 bases between. In germline, CDR1 is SGHTS, CDR2 YDEGEE. This CDR3 reads CASSSGGEGYGYTF. As DNA, the CDR3 is TGTGCCAGCAGCTCCGGTGGGGAGGGCTATGGCTACACCTTC.

The gene calls are TRBV5-4 and TRBJ1-2; no clear D gene. The V end was cut by 0 bases, the J end by 4 bases, with 7 bases between. Germline V gives CDR1 SGHNT, CDR2 YYREEE (reference sequence). The CDR3 totals 13 residues. The CDR3 is CASSLGGSYGYTF. Written as DNA, the CDR3 is TGTGCCAGCAGCTTGGGCGGGAGCTATGGCTACACCTTC.

The V and J genes are TRBV5-1 and TRBJ1-5; 7 positions agree with TRBD1. Germline assignment: CDR1 SGHRS and CDR2 YFSETQ. The CDR3 runs to 15 residues. V trimming: 5 bases; J trimming: 3 bases; junction bases outside the gene matches: 8. The CDR3 DNA is TGCGCCAGCAGTACCACGGGACAGAACAATCAGCCCCAGCATTTT. Translating gives CASSTTGQNNQPQHF.

The chain recombines TRBV6-1 with TRBJ2-2; the D gene is possibly TRBD1 (6 bases). The V end was cut by 4 bases, the J end by 0 bases, with 12 bases between. The CDR3 runs 16 residues. The germline V gene has CDR1 MNHNS and CDR2 SASEGT. This chain's CDR3 is CASSVGGGPNTGELFF. The CDR3 DNA sequence: TGTGCCAGCAGTGTAGGTGGGGGCCCGAACACCGGGGAGCTGTTTTTT.

Only one count was recorded for this clone. This rearrangement joins TRBV6-5 to TRBJ2-7, with D uncertain. Germline lookup yields CDR1 MNHEY and CDR2 SVGAGI. This CDR3 has 14 amino acids. With 6 bases removed from V and 0 bases from J, the gap between germline ends came to 12 bases. CDR3 DNA sequence: TGTGCCAGCAGCATAACGGGTTCCTCCTACGAGCAGTACTTC. Protein product: CASSITGSSYEQYF.

The chain links TRBV7-9 to TRBJ1-1; 7 bases map to TRBD1. CDR1 and CDR2 from the germline V gene are SEHNR and FQNEAQ (reference sequence). The CDR3 totals 13 residues. Germline trimming cut 6 bases from V and 3 bases from J; bases unmatched to any gene: 4. CDR3 loop: CASRFDRDTEAFF. The CDR3, as DNA: TGTGCCAGCAGATTCGACAGGGACACTGAAGCTTTCTTT.